The 30 T cell receptor beta chains presented below share a single source sample, sequenced in a study of T-cell memory formation after mild COVID-19. MiXCR was run by TCRdb on the 5' RACE reads, yielding one entry per CDR3 protein. The sample includes hundreds of thousands of distinct CDR3 sequences, about a fifth of them seen just once. Sequences were obtained from PBMCs or a T cell subset sorted from them (not recorded which). These receptors were obtained from an adult woman who had mild COVID-19 (a few samples of this study predate the infection). Cell type and time point are not known.

The chain carries TRBV3-1 and TRBJ1-1; 7 bases map to TRBD1. Trimming at V came to 5 bases and at J to 6 bases, leaving 6 bases not matched to a gene. The germline V gene encodes CDR1 LGHDT and CDR2 YNNKEL (reference sequence). This CDR3 has 13 amino acids. CDR3 in amino acids: CASSLTGVPEAFF. The CDR3 nucleotides are TGTGCCAGCAGCTTAACAGGGGTTCCTGAAGCTTTCTTT.

This clonotype was detected only a few times. The chain combines TRBV10-3 with TRBJ2-1, with TRBD2 matching over 9 bases. CDR3 length: 18 amino acids. V lost 0 bases to trimming and J lost 0 bases; unmatched junction nucleotides: 6. Germline CDR1 reads ENHRY; CDR2 reads SYGVKD. The CDR3 DNA follows: TGTGCCATCAGTGAGTCGTCTAGCGGGAAAACCTCCTACAATGAGCAGTTCTTC. Residues: CAISESSSGKTSYNEQFF.

The chain recombines TRBV5-4 with TRBJ1-1; TRBD1 agrees at 7 bases. Trimming removed 4 bases from V and 2 bases from J; junction bases left unmatched: 5. CDR1 and CDR2 (germline): SGHNT, YYREEE (reference sequence). This CDR3 is 14 amino acids long. CDR3 protein: CASSGRQGNTEAFF. DNA for the CDR3: TGTGCCAGCAGCGGAAGACAGGGAAACACTGAAGCTTTCTTT.

The chain is built from TRBV12-3 or TRBV12-4 and TRBJ2-7; the D gene is possibly TRBD2 (5 bases). Trimming stripped 4 bases from V and 0 bases from J, with 19 bases between. The CDR3 consists of 17 residues. CDR3 in DNA: TGTGCCAGCAGTTCTACGTGGGGAGACGAAGGCTCCTACGAGCAGTACTTC. This translates into CASSSTWGDEGSYEQYF.

This clonotype was seen many times. V usage is TRBV20-1 and J usage is TRBJ1-2, with D unresolved. The CDR3 extends over 12 amino acids. V gave up 5 bases and J gave up 8 bases, with 15 bases separating them. The germline V gene has CDR1 DFQATT and CDR2 SNEGSKA (reference sequence). The DNA for the CDR3 is TGCAGTGCTGGGCTGGGCCGAGGAGGCTACACCTTC. Its protein product is CSAGLGRGGYTF.

The chain carries TRBV12-3 or TRBV12-4 and TRBJ1-2, with 9 nucleotides matching TRBD1. V trimming: 6 bases; J trimming: 7 bases; junction bases outside the gene matches: 6. CDR3 length equals 13 residues. The CDR3 here is CASSPKTGGGYTF. CDR3 in DNA: TGTGCCAGCAGCCCTAAGACAGGGGGTGGCTACACCTTC.

J is TRBJ2-7 and V is TRBV4-1; 10 bases are a match to TRBD1. V gave up 1 base and J gave up 5 bases; unmatched junction bases: 5. Germline V gene lookup returns CDR1 MGHRA and CDR2 YSYEKL. This CDR3 region has 15 residues. The CDR3 loop reads CASSQGPGQGNEQYF. For the CDR3, the DNA is TGCGCCAGCAGCCAAGGCCCGGGACAGGGGAACGAGCAGTACTTC.

The rearrangement joins TRBV5-4 to TRBJ2-6; weak D call: TRBD1 (6 bases). Germline assignment: CDR1 SGHNT and CDR2 YYREEE (reference sequence). There are 19 residues in the CDR3. The germline V and J ends were trimmed by 0 bases and 0 bases, with 16 bases remaining between them. The CDR3 nucleotides read TGTGCCAGCAGCTTGGTGGGACACCCCTTCGGCTCTGGGGCCAACGTCCTGACTTTC. Translating it yields CASSLVGHPFGSGANVLTF.

This clonotype was detected only a few times. This sequence joins TRBV5-1 and TRBJ1-1; D call uncertain. The CDR3 has 14 residues. The V gene's germline CDR1 is SGHRS and CDR2 YFSETQ. V shed 0 bases and J shed 3 bases, with 9 bases lying between them. The CDR3 is CASSLGPRDTEAFF. The CDR3 bases are TGCGCCAGCAGCTTGGGACCCCGAGACACTGAAGCTTTCTTT.

This clonotype was observed a handful of times. The gene calls are TRBV27 and TRBJ2-7; D perhaps matches TRBD1 (8 bases). Trimming removed 6 bases from V and 5 bases from J, with 20 bases in between. Looked up from germline, CDR1 is MNHEY and CDR2 is SMNVEV (reference sequence). The CDR3 runs 15 residues. The CDR3 here is CASRTKRQGRDEQYF. CDR3 sequence (DNA): TGTGCCAGCAGGACCAAAAGACAGGGGAGGGACGAGCAGTACTTC.

This clonotype was found a few times. This chain joins TRBV20-1 and TRBJ2-1; 8 nucleotides align to TRBD2. The germline V gene encodes CDR1 DFQATT and CDR2 SNEGSKA (reference sequence). CDR3 length equals 16 residues. V lost 0 bases and J lost 9; bases outside the gene matches: 13. The CDR3 DNA is TGCAGTGCTAGAGATCCCCTTGTTAGGCGGGAGGCTGAGCAGTTCTTC. It specifies CSARDPLVRREAEQFF.

This clonotype has more than one count but fewer than ten. V and J are TRBV5-5 and TRBJ1-5; D is unclear. CDR3 size: 15 residues. Germline lookup yields CDR1 SGHKS and CDR2 YYEKEE (reference sequence). Trimming took 2 bases from V and 3 from J, leaving 12 bases between them. The CDR3 region is CASSFNTGYNQPQHF. The CDR3 bases are TGTGCCAGCAGCTTTAATACTGGTTACAATCAGCCCCAGCATTTT. Combining the CDR3 with reference TRBV5-5 and TRBJ1-5 gives the whole variable domain DAGVTQSPTHLIKTRGQQVTLRCSPISGHKSVSWYQQVLGQGPQFIFQYYEKEERGRGNFPDRFSARQFPNYSSELNVNALLLGDSALYLCASSFNTGYNQPQHFGDGTRLSIL.

The chain carries TRBV7-8 and TRBJ1-6; D ambiguous. This CDR3 is built from 14 residues. With 4 bases removed from V and 7 bases from J, the gap between germline ends came to 11 bases. The germline V gene encodes CDR1 SGHVS and CDR2 FQNEAQ. The CDR3 DNA follows: TGTGCCAGCAGCTCCCAATTAGGCAATTCACCCCTCCACTTT. Encoded protein: CASSSQLGNSPLHF.

The table lists this clonotype with a few counts. The chain couples TRBV15 to TRBJ2-7; D may be TRBD1 or TRBD2 (5 bases each). Trimming left V 7 bases short and J 4 bases short, with 11 bases between. The germline gives CDR1 LNHNV, CDR2 YYDKDF (reference sequence). CDR3 length equals 12 residues. Here the CDR3 reads CATMGRNYEQYF. In nucleotides, the CDR3 is TGTGCCACCATGGGACGGAATTACGAGCAGTACTTC.

V is TRBV5-1 and J is TRBJ2-2, with 7 bases fitting TRBD1. CDR1 is SGHRS, CDR2 YFSETQ, per germline. The CDR3 has 14 residues. The junction had 4 bases not matched to a gene; V was cut back by 3 bases and J by 5 bases. CDR3 loop: CASSSGQKTGELFF. CDR3 nucleotide sequence: TGCGCCAGCAGCTCGGGACAGAAGACCGGGGAGCTGTTTTTT.

This clonotype was observed a handful of times. This sequence joins TRBV9 and TRBJ2-1; D not certain. The CDR3 runs 13 residues. The germline V and J ends were trimmed by 4 bases and 7 bases, with 12 bases remaining between them. Looked up from germline, CDR1 is SGDLS and CDR2 is YYNGEE. In DNA form, the CDR3 reads TGTGCCAGCAGCACCAGGCTGGGGAATGAGCAGTTCTTC. This encodes CASSTRLGNEQFF. The variable domain in full, completed from reference TRBV9 and TRBJ2-1, reads DSGVTQTPKHLITATGQRVTLRCSPRSGDLSVYWYQQSLDQGLQFLIQYYNGEERAKGNILERFSAQQFPDLHSELNLSSLELGDSALYFCASSTRLGNEQFFGPGTRLTVL.

The chain uses TRBV5-1 and TRBJ2-3; 12 bases align to TRBD1. V was clipped by 5 bases and J by 6 bases; unmatched bases: 7. CDR3 length: 15 residues. Germline assignment: CDR1 SGHRS and CDR2 YFSETQ. Written as DNA, the CDR3 is TGCGCCAGCAGTTCGGGACAGGGGGCAATGGATACGCAGTATTTT. This gives the protein CASSSGQGAMDTQYF. Full variable domain (outside the CDR3, taken from reference TRBV5-1 and TRBJ2-3): KAGVTQTPRYLIKTRGQQVTLSCSPISGHRSVSWYQQTPGQGLQFLFEYFSETQRNKGNFPGRFSGRQFSNSRSEMNVSTLELGDSALYLCASSSGQGAMDTQYFGPGTRLTVL.

This clonotype was counted ten times or more. The germline gene is not matched at one end of the junction; a read error may be the cause. This chain uses TRBV7-6 with TRBJ2-7; 7 bases are a match to TRBD1. This CDR3 contains 13 residues. CDR1 and CDR2 (germline): SGHVS, FNYEAQ. CDR3 bases: TGCGCCAGCAGCACCGGGACAGCCTACGAGCAGTACTTC. Its protein is CASSTGTAYEQYF.

CDR3 protein: CASSYVGNNSPLHF. The CDR3 bases are TGTGCCAGCAGCTACGTAGGGAATAATTCACCCCTCCACTTT. The genes are TRBV7-6 and TRBJ1-6; no firm D call. Germline-derived CDR1 and CDR2 are SGHVS and FNYEAQ. The CDR3 is made up of 14 amino acids. Trimming removed 4 bases at V and 5 bases at J, with 9 bases between.

This sequence joins TRBV20-1 and TRBJ1-1, with D unresolved. This CDR3 is 12 amino acids long. Germline CDR1 is DFQATT and CDR2 is SNEGSKA (reference sequence). V was cut by 6 bases and J by 1 base, with 9 bases left in between. The CDR3 DNA reads TGCAGTGCCCGAAACAGGAACACTGAAGCTTTCTTT. Encoded protein: CSARNRNTEAFF.

Only a few counts were recorded for this clonotype. The chain joins TRBV6-1 to TRBJ2-1; 8 bases match TRBD2. V trimming: 2 bases; J trimming: 4 bases; junction bases outside the gene matches: 16. CDR3 length: 19 residues. Germline V gives CDR1 MNHNS, CDR2 SASEGT. Here the CDR3 reads CASSEYISLAASQYNEQFF. The CDR3 nucleotides read TGTGCCAGCAGTGAATATATTTCACTAGCGGCATCCCAGTACAATGAGCAGTTCTTC.

In this sample, this clonotype turned up many times. V usage is TRBV12-3 or TRBV12-4 and J usage is TRBJ2-1; 8 positions match TRBD1. The CDR3 is 16 residues long. V lost 5 bases, J lost 2 bases, and 8 bases stayed unmatched. CDR3: CASSTGQVGAYNEQFF. The CDR3 DNA reads as TGTGCCAGCAGTACGGGACAGGTTGGGGCCTACAATGAGCAGTTCTTC.

In this sample, this clonotype turned up a few times. J is TRBJ2-3 and V is TRBV5-1; 8 nucleotides agree with TRBD2. The CDR3 is 19 amino acids. J lost 6 bases, V lost 3 bases, and 21 bases had no gene match. Germline V gene data show CDR1 as SGHRS and CDR2 as YFSETQ. CDR3 nucleotide sequence: TGCGCCAGCAGCTCCCTCCCGGCGGCGGGGGGTAGCATTTTCGATACGCAGTATTTT. Translation gives CASSSLPAAGGSIFDTQYF.

This clonotype was counted many times. The chain employs TRBV4-2 and TRBJ2-5; D could derive from TRBD1 or TRBD2 (5 bases each). Trimming left V 0 bases short and J 9 bases short, with 14 bases between. This CDR3 region has 14 residues. Germline CDR1 and CDR2: LGHNA and YNFKEQ. The CDR3 DNA sequence: TGTGCCAGCAGCCAAGATGGGGGTTCTGGGGCCCAGTACTTC. This gives the protein CASSQDGGSGAQYF.

This clonotype was seen a few times. The V call is TRBV15, the J call TRBJ2-3; 7 nucleotides align to TRBD1. J was trimmed by 6 bases and V by 5 bases; bases with no gene match: 8. CDR1 and CDR2 from the germline V gene are LNHNV and YYDKDF (reference sequence). This CDR3 spans 14 amino acids. The CDR3 DNA is TGTGCCACCAGCGGTTGGACAGGAGAGGATACGCAGTATTTT. Its protein product is CATSGWTGEDTQYF.

The V gene is TRBV6-2 or TRBV6-3, the J gene TRBJ1-1; D is perhaps TRBD1 (6 bases). CDR1 and CDR2 from the germline V gene are MNHEY and SVGEGT. Trimming shortened V by 6 bases and J by 3 bases, and 23 bases separated the two germline ends. CDR3 length: 17 residues. The chain's CDR3 is CASRNLRTDPAYTEAFF. For the CDR3, the DNA is TGTGCCAGCAGAAATCTACGGACAGATCCGGCGTACACTGAAGCTTTCTTT.

This chain uses TRBV3-1 with TRBJ2-3; D unresolved. Per germline, CDR1 LGHDT and CDR2 YNNKEL (reference sequence). CDR3 length: 15 amino acids. V was trimmed by 1 base and J by 4 bases, leaving 12 bases between them. The CDR3 nucleotides read TGTGCCAGCAGCCAAGTGACGAGAGGTCCAGATACGCAGTATTTT. It yields the protein CASSQVTRGPDTQYF.

The chain is built from TRBV20-1 and TRBJ2-2; tentatively, D is TRBD1 (6 bases). V dropped 7 bases and J dropped 5 bases, with 11 bases sitting between them. The germline CDR1 and CDR2 sequences are DFQATT and SNEGSKA (reference sequence). The CDR3 extends over 12 amino acids. Written as DNA, the CDR3 is TGCAGTGGGCAGGGGAATACCGGGGAGCTGTTTTTT. Residues: CSGQGNTGELFF.

This clonotype was seen a handful of times. The CDR3 nucleotides are TGTGCCAGCAGCGTAGCTGCGGGAGGCTCCTACGAGCAGTACTTC. Its translation is CASSVAAGGSYEQYF. The chain combines TRBV9 with TRBJ2-7; 8 nucleotides line up with TRBD2. The CDR3 loop spans 15 amino acids. Unmatched junction bases numbered 2, after V lost 0 bases and J lost 0 bases. Germline V gene lookup returns CDR1 SGDLS and CDR2 YYNGEE.

This clonotype was seen more than once but under ten times. The chain uses TRBV20-1 and TRBJ1-2; no definite D call. The CDR3 extends over 13 amino acids. The germline gives CDR1 DFQATT, CDR2 SNEGSKA (reference sequence). V lost 5 bases and J lost 2, with 12 bases in between. The CDR3 nucleotides read TGCAGTGCTCGAATAACAGCGAACTATGGCTACACCTTC. It encodes CSARITANYGYTF.